This TCR beta chain appears in the sequencing data of a study of blood T cells in healthy people across ages. With a J-beta primer mix and a sample-barcoded 5' primer, a second PCR ran 7 to 11 cycles. Every cDNA molecule bore a tag from a template-switch adaptor containing 12 random nucleotides. Via MiXCR, TCRdb re-called the 5' RACE reads, giving one row per CDR3 protein. This sample has 650,000 to 700,000 distinct CDR3 sequences, with approximately 30% found just once. This clonotype was picked up many times. No antigen is known for it. Points from the study as a whole: Per-million-T-cell TCR beta diversity fell roughly linearly with age. TCR beta diversity correlated strongly with naive T cell percentage.

The material sequenced was blood. The TCR originated in a woman of 80 years or more in good health.

The CDR3 region has the DNA TGCGCCAGCACGGCTAGCGGGGGGGTGCATGTTGAGCAGTTCTTC. It translates to CASTASGGVHVEQFF. The gene calls are TRBV5-1 and TRBJ2-1; 12 bases line up with TRBD2. The V segment lost 6 bases and the J segment 9 bases; nucleotides outside the gene matches: 10. CDR1 is SGHRS and CDR2 is YFSETQ in the germline V gene. This CDR3 region has 15 residues.